Sequencing of this TCR beta chain was carried out in a study of T-cell memory formation after mild COVID-19. Study-wide results and limits: Clones that shrank (day 15 to 85) were balanced CD4/CD8, whereas later expanders leaned CD4+. Among clones peaking at day 37 in the second wave, SARS-CoV-2 specificity remained unconfirmed.

This clonotype came up many times. Its antigen remains unknown. A 5'RACE reaction primed in the constant segment made cDNA libraries of TCR alpha and TCR beta, and these carried sample barcodes and UMIs. TCRdb used MiXCR to reprocess the 5' RACE reads, holding one entry per CDR3 protein. The data show 470,000 or so distinct CDR3 sequences, with more than 15% seen just once and roughly 21% held by the top ten. Germline V gives CDR1 KGHSH, CDR2 LQKENI. The V and J ends lost 3 bases and 7 bases respectively, with 16 bases between them. There are 16 residues in the CDR3. The chain has TRBV18 and TRBJ1-6; the D gene is possibly TRBD1 (6 bases). The specimen sequenced was PBMCs or a T cell subset sorted from them (not recorded which). The TCR comes from a man between 18 and 29 years old who had mild COVID-19 (a few samples of this study predate the infection). Cell type and time point are not known. This chain's CDR3 is CASSPLITGSNSPLHF. CDR3 nucleotides: TGTGCCAGCTCACCTCTCATAACAGGGAGCAATTCACCCCTCCACTTT. The complete variable domain, with remaining parts taken from reference TRBV18 and TRBJ1-6, reads NAGVMQNPRHLVRRRGQEARLRCSPMKGHSHVYWYRQLPEEGLKFMVYLQKENIIDESGMPKERFSAEFPKEGPSILRIQQVVRGDSAAYFCASSPLITGSNSPLHFGNGTRLTVT.